This T cell receptor (beta chain) derives from a study of post-analysis software for immune sequencing data. Across the study: The study covered relapsing-remitting, secondary progressive and progressive-relapsing courses of multiple sclerosis. Study observations and caveats: When patients were compared with controls, four or five TRBV segments were more frequent, TRBV5-6, TRBV5-1 and TRBV20-1 among them. Compared with controls, patients showed significantly lower normalized Chao1 diversity.

Concerning this clonotype itself: Its antigen is still unknown.

The CDR3 has 13 amino acids. V was cut by 0 bases and J by 5 bases, with 8 bases left in between. Germline lookup yields CDR1 MNHEY and CDR2 SVGAGI. Incorporated into the TCR beta cDNA libraries were unique molecular identifiers, which served to reduce PCR and sequencing biases. From approximately 1 to 10 million T cells, 400,000 to 500,000 cDNA molecules were obtained. MiXCR, run by TCRdb on the PCR reads, gives a single entry per CDR3 protein. Of roughly 730,000 distinct CDR3 sequences listed, roughly 27% are singletons. What was sequenced was blood. The chain links TRBV6-5 to TRBJ2-7, with no clear D. The TCR sequence derives from a girl between 5 and 17 years old with multiple sclerosis. As DNA, the CDR3 is TGTGCCAGCAGTTACTCGATCGTCAACGAGCAGTACTTC. Its translation: CASSYSIVNEQYF.